Listed here are 12 T cell receptor beta chains from one sample, sequenced in a study of blood T cells in healthy people across ages. Using a J-beta primer mix together with a sample-barcoded 5' primer, a second PCR was run for roughly 7 to 12 cycles. TCRdb fed the 5' RACE reads into MiXCR, producing one record per CDR3 protein. The table has roughly 1,500,000 distinct CDR3 sequences, roughly 32% seen once. The sequencing sample was made of blood. The receptors come from a woman in her twenties or thirties in good health.

The J gene is TRBJ2-4, the V gene TRBV11-2; 7 bases map to TRBD2. V was clipped by 0 bases and J by 2 bases; unmatched bases: 4. The CDR3 runs 16 residues. The germline V gene has CDR1 SGHAT and CDR2 FQNNGV. CDR3 residues: CASSLDQGLTKNIQYF. Here the CDR3 DNA reads TGTGCCAGCAGCTTAGATCAGGGACTAACCAAAAACATTCAGTACTTC. Full variable domain (rest looked up from reference TRBV11-2 and TRBJ2-4): EAGVAQSPRYKIIEKRQSVAFWCNPISGHATLYWYQQILGQGPKLLIQFQNNGVVDDSQLPKDRFSAERLKGVDSTLKIQPAKLEDSAVYLCASSLDQGLTKNIQYFGAGTRLSVL.

For this clonotype: Since a much larger clone is just one base distant, this may be a read error. The genes are TRBV9 and TRBJ2-4; TRBD2 matches at 15 bases. The CDR3 length is 16 residues. Germline values: CDR1 SGDLS, CDR2 YYNGEE. The V segment lost 3 bases and the J segment 13 bases; nucleotides outside the gene matches: 11. The CDR3 sequence: CASSGTGTSGGYGQYF. The CDR3, as DNA: TGTGCCAGCAGCGGGACCGGGACTAGCGGGGGGTATGGGCAGTACTTC.

V usage is TRBV3-1 and J usage is TRBJ1-5, with D perhaps matching TRBD1 (5 bases). V lost 1 base and J lost 9, with 10 bases in between. Per the germline V gene, CDR1 is LGHDT and CDR2 is YNNKEL (reference sequence). CDR3 length equals 13 residues. The CDR3 bases are TGTGCCAGCAGCCAAGCTTGGGGGAGGCCCCAGCATTTT. Translated: CASSQAWGRPQHF.

The gene calls are TRBV2 and TRBJ1-2; 8 bases align to TRBD1. The germline V gene has CDR1 SNHLY and CDR2 FYNNEI. The CDR3 runs 12 residues. V lost 9 bases and J lost 4; bases outside the gene matches: 4. The CDR3 reads CASHRGVYGYTF. In DNA form, the CDR3 reads TGTGCCAGTCACAGGGGGGTCTATGGCTACACCTTC.

The chain recombines TRBV20-1 with TRBJ2-4; D may be TRBD1 (6 bases). With the DNA end fitting TRBJ2-7 better, the J assignment may be wrong. From germline, CDR1 is DFQATT and CDR2 SNEGSKA (reference sequence). The CDR3 totals 14 residues. DNA of the CDR3: TGCAGTGCTGCCCCTCCGACAGGCACCGGCGAGCAGTACTTC. It translates to CSAAPPTGTGEQYF.

The chain links TRBV28 to TRBJ2-1; 14 bases agree with TRBD2. CDR1 is MDHEN and CDR2 is SYDVKM in the germline V gene. The ends lost 6 bases at V and 8 bases at J; junction bases unmatched: 6. There are 15 residues in the CDR3. CDR3 region: CASSLRTSGRYEQFF. The CDR3 DNA follows: TGTGCCAGCAGCCTCCGGACTAGCGGGAGGTATGAGCAGTTCTTC.

This rearrangement joins TRBV28 to TRBJ2-7; the D is unclear. The CDR3 has 12 amino acids. The germline V gene encodes CDR1 MDHEN and CDR2 SYDVKM. V was trimmed by 8 bases and J by 6 bases, leaving 14 bases between them. In DNA form, the CDR3 reads TGTGCCAGCTCAGGCGGCTCCCTCGAGCAGTACTTC. Protein: CASSGGSLEQYF.

As concerns this clonotype: A read error may account for a junction end that differs from germline. This rearrangement joins TRBV3-1 to TRBJ2-1; D may be TRBD2 (6 bases). This CDR3 has 15 amino acids. Germline V gene sequence: CDR1 LGHDT, CDR2 YNNKEL (reference sequence). CDR3 sequence reads: CATSPGSVSYNEQFF. The DNA for the CDR3 is TGTGCCACCAGCCCCGGGAGCGTCTCCTACAATGAGCAGTTCTTC.

The rearrangement joins TRBV20-1 to TRBJ2-3; TRBD2 is a possible D gene (6 bases). With 3 bases removed from V and 4 bases from J, the gap between germline ends came to 20 bases. The CDR3 length is 16 residues. CDR1 is DFQATT, CDR2 SNEGSKA, per germline (reference sequence). CDR3 residues: CSASPVAERVADTQYF. The CDR3 DNA is TGCAGTGCTAGCCCCGTAGCGGAGCGGGTCGCAGATACGCAGTATTTT.

This clonotype has at least ten counts. The rearrangement joins TRBV6-6 to TRBJ2-5, with TRBD2 matching 11 bases. CDR3 size: 16 residues. Germline loops: CDR1 MNHNY, CDR2 SVGAGI (reference sequence). After removal of 5 bases from V and 5 bases from J, the junction contained 10 bases not matched to a gene. The CDR3 here is CASSLISGGGHETQYF. CDR3 DNA: TGTGCCAGCAGTCTTATTAGCGGGGGGGGCCACGAGACCCAGTACTTC.

V gene TRBV5-1 combines with J gene TRBJ2-7, with D possibly called TRBD1 or TRBD2 (5 bases each). Germline loops: CDR1 SGHRS, CDR2 YFSETQ. V lost 4 bases to trimming and J lost 5 bases, with 19 bases between them. This CDR3 contains 15 residues. CDR3 sequence: CASSPTRDPFHEQYF. The CDR3 DNA reads TGCGCCAGCAGCCCTACCCGGGACCCCTTCCACGAGCAGTACTTC.

This clonotype was observed a handful of times. The chain recombines TRBV7-9 with TRBJ1-1; D is unresolved. The ends were cut back, 8 bases at V and 2 bases at J, with 9 bases in the middle. CDR1 is SEHNR, CDR2 FQNEAQ, per germline (reference sequence). The CDR3 spans 12 residues. CDR3 sequence: CASGSGNTEAFF. CDR3 DNA sequence: TGTGCCAGCGGATCAGGAAACACTGAAGCTTTCTTT.